This TCR beta chain was recovered during a study of T cell responses to AZD1222 COVID-19 vaccine. Remarks on this clone: The antigen is undetermined.

Study conclusions and caveats: Reportedly, nearly half the spike-specific TCRs target unmutated variant regions. Clonal diversity may have been underestimated in mostly white British donors. At 160-218 and 743-854, vaccine-associated CD4 TCRs were dominant, and they spanned spike.

V trimming: 0 bases; J trimming: 7 bases; junction bases outside the gene matches: 5. CDR1 LGHNA and CDR2 YSLEER come from the germline V gene. This CDR3 has 15 amino acids. TCRdb keeps only in-frame clones here, not all; method: immunoSEQ multiplex PCR. Here the sample spans 110,000 to 150,000 clones, roughly 90% being singletons. The sample was peripheral blood, taken on day 0 of AZD1222 vaccination. This TCR was sampled from an adult in good health. The chain joins TRBV4-3 to TRBJ2-1; 8 nucleotides match TRBD2. Here the CDR3 reads CASSQDRTSPNEQFF. For the CDR3, the DNA is TGCGCCAGCAGCCAAGATCGGACTAGCCCGAATGAGCAGTTCTTC.